The 30 T cell receptor beta chains reported below all come from one sample, sequenced in a study of T cell responses to AZD1222 COVID-19 vaccine. TCRdb's copy holds only in-frame clones and misses some; the assay was immunoSEQ multiplex PCR. Of 75,000 to 100,000 clones listed, roughly 90% are singletons. Sequenced material: peripheral blood, taken on day 0 of AZD1222 vaccination. These receptors were collected from an adult in good health.

Here the CDR3 reads CASSAYMGYEQYF. DNA of the CDR3: TGTGCCAGCAGTGCCTATATGGGCTACGAGCAGTACTTC. The chain joins TRBV12-3 or TRBV12-4 to TRBJ2-7; D is undetermined. Trimming cost V 5 bases and J 3 bases, with 11 bases left between them. The CDR3 is 13 amino acids.

This sequence joins TRBV3-1 (or the pseudogene TRBV3-2) and TRBJ1-2; 7 nucleotides line up with TRBD1. The CDR3 has 13 residues. Looked up from germline, CDR1 is LGHDT and CDR2 is YNNKEL (reference sequence). J lost 8 bases, V lost 3 bases, and 6 bases had no gene match. Here the CDR3 DNA reads TGTGCCAGCAGCCACGCTCTGACAGGGGGCTACACCTTC. Protein product: CASSHALTGGYTF.

The rearrangement uses TRBV7-3 and TRBJ2-5; 10 bases map to TRBD1. V shed 5 bases and J 1 base; nucleotides not matched to a gene: 7. Germline lookup yields CDR1 SGHTA and CDR2 FQGTGA. This CDR3 is built from 16 residues. The CDR3 sequence: CASSAQTGGGQETQYF. The CDR3 nucleotides read TGTGCCAGCAGCGCCCAGACAGGGGGCGGCCAAGAGACCCAGTACTTC.

The sample holds a few counts of this clone. This chain joins TRBV11-2 and TRBJ2-7; D assignment may be TRBD1 or TRBD2 (5 bases each). V lost 4 bases, J lost 2 bases, and 15 bases lay in between. The germline gives CDR1 SGHAT, CDR2 FQNNGV. The length of the CDR3 is 15 residues. In DNA form, the CDR3 reads TGTGCCAGCAGCTCTTACCGGGACCGAACCTACGAGCAGTACTTC. This encodes CASSSYRDRTYEQYF. The full variable domain, rest sourced from reference TRBV11-2 and TRBJ2-7, is EAGVAQSPRYKIIEKRQSVAFWCNPISGHATLYWYQQILGQGPKLLIQFQNNGVVDDSQLPKDRFSAERLKGVDSTLKIQPAKLEDSAVYLCASSSYRDRTYEQYFGPGTRLTVT.

Regarding this clone: Other DNA variants within this sample encode the same CDR3. The V gene is TRBV25-1, the J gene TRBJ1-1, with D unresolved. Between the trimmed V and J ends, which lost 5 bases and 3 bases, there was a span of 7 bases. CDR1 MGHDK and CDR2 SYGVNS come from the germline V gene. The CDR3 length is 12 residues. The CDR3 bases are TGTGCCAGCAGTTCCAGAGACACTGAAGCTTTCTTT. Encoded protein: CASSSRDTEAFF.

This chain uses TRBV30 with TRBJ2-3; D is possibly TRBD1 or TRBD2 (6 bases each). The germline V gene encodes CDR1 GTSNPN and CDR2 SVGIG (reference sequence). Trimming took off 3 bases at V and 1 base at J, with 17 bases between the two ends. This CDR3 has 16 amino acids. The CDR3 protein is CAWRRGGTAGTDTQYF. In DNA form, the CDR3 reads TGTGCCTGGAGACGAGGGGGGACTGCAGGCACAGATACGCAGTATTTT.

This clone was seen a single time. The rearrangement links TRBV10-3 to TRBJ1-1; D gene unclear. Trimming stripped 5 bases from V and 1 base from J, with 8 bases between. Germline CDR1 and CDR2: ENHRY and SYGVKD. The CDR3 spans 13 residues. The CDR3 loop is CAISRPENTEAFF. The CDR3 coding sequence is TGTGCCATCAGTAGACCCGAGAACACTGAAGCTTTCTTT.

The rearrangement joins TRBV6-4 to TRBJ1-1; unclear D gene. Trimming took 6 bases from V and 1 from J, leaving 12 bases between them. Germline CDR1 reads MRHNA; CDR2 reads SNTAGT. The CDR3 length is 14 residues. CDR3 coding DNA: TGTGCCAGCAGCTCTACCCAGGAGAACACTGAAGCTTTCTTT. Translated, it gives CASSSTQENTEAFF.

This chain uses TRBV9 with TRBJ2-7, with D possibly being TRBD1 (6 bases). Germline lookup yields CDR1 SGDLS and CDR2 YYNGEE. V was shortened by 3 bases and J by 3 bases, with 13 bases between the two germline ends. The length of the CDR3 is 14 residues. CDR3 nucleotide sequence: TGTGCCAGCAGCGCCAGGGGCAGGGACTACGAGCAGTACTTC. Protein product: CASSARGRDYEQYF.

The rearrangement uses TRBV19 and TRBJ1-5, with 7 nucleotides matching TRBD1. Germline-derived CDR1 and CDR2 are LNHDA and SQIVND (reference sequence). This CDR3 is built from 14 residues. Trimming removed 6 bases from V and 3 bases from J; junction bases left unmatched: 5. CDR3: CASRGGTDNQPQHF. CDR3 nucleotides: TGTGCCAGTAGGGGGGGGACAGACAATCAGCCCCAGCATTTT. Variable domain in full (rest from reference TRBV19 and TRBJ1-5): DGGITQSPKYLFRKEGQNVTLSCEQNLNHDAMYWYRQDPGQGLRLIYYSQIVNDFQKGDIAEGYSVSREKKESFPLTVTSAQKNPTAFYLCASRGGTDNQPQHFGDGTRLSIL.

The rearrangement joins TRBV5-4 to TRBJ1-1; possibly TRBD1 for D (5 bases). Germline V gene data show CDR1 as SGHNT and CDR2 as YYREEE (reference sequence). Trimming shortened V by 3 bases and J by 1 base, and 10 bases separated the two germline ends. The CDR3 length is 14 residues. This CDR3 reads CASSSWGTNTEAFF. DNA of the CDR3: TGTGCCAGCAGCTCCTGGGGGACGAACACTGAAGCTTTCTTT.

In its sample, this clone was seen once. The CDR3, as DNA: TGTGCCAGCAGCTTAGCGGGGGGGGCTGGAAACACCATATATTTT. Protein sequence: CASSLAGGAGNTIYF. This rearrangement joins TRBV7-8 to TRBJ1-3; weak D call: TRBD1 (5 bases). Germline assignment: CDR1 SGHVS and CDR2 FQNEAQ. The germline V and J ends were trimmed by 0 bases and 2 bases, with 8 bases remaining between them. This CDR3 is built from 15 residues.

The chain carries TRBV2 and TRBJ2-1; 10 nucleotides line up with TRBD2. CDR3 length equals 15 residues. Trimming took 2 bases from V and 3 from J; bases not matched to a gene: 1. Germline V gene data show CDR1 as SNHLY and CDR2 as FYNNEI. CDR3 bases: TGTGCCAGCAGTGAAACTAGCGGGGACTACAATGAGCAGTTCTTC. The encoded protein is CASSETSGDYNEQFF.

V gene TRBV2 combines with J gene TRBJ1-1; 10 bases are shared with TRBD1. With 6 bases clipped from V and 4 bases from J, the junction kept 5 bases outside the gene matches. This CDR3 comprises 14 residues. Germline V gene data show CDR1 as SNHLY and CDR2 as FYNNEI. The CDR3 DNA reads TGTGCCAGCAGGGGACAGGGGTCGGTCACTGAAGCTTTCTTT. Its translation is CASRGQGSVTEAFF.

The rearrangement joins TRBV25-1 to TRBJ1-5; D gene unclear. V dropped 3 bases and J dropped 9 bases, with 12 bases sitting between them. The CDR3 length is 13 residues. Per germline, CDR1 MGHDK and CDR2 SYGVNS. CDR3 sequence: CASSDLAGGPQHF. The CDR3 DNA reads TGTGCCAGCAGTGACCTCGCCGGTGGGCCCCAGCATTTT. Drawing the rest from reference TRBV25-1 and TRBJ1-5, the complete variable domain is EADIYQTPRYLVIGTGKKITLECSQTMGHDKMYWYQQDPGMELHLIHYSYGVNSTEKGDLSSESTVSRIRTEHFPLTLESARPSHTSQYLCASSDLAGGPQHFGDGTRLSIL.

This clone was counted a few times. The chain uses TRBV27 and TRBJ2-7; perhaps TRBD2 as D (5 bases). Germline V gene lookup returns CDR1 MNHEY and CDR2 SMNVEV (reference sequence). The CDR3 is 15 amino acids. V shed 7 bases and J shed 2 bases, with 18 bases lying between them. CDR3 in amino acids: CASKLALGAPYEQYF. CDR3 nucleotide sequence: TGTGCCAGCAAGCTCGCCCTGGGAGCCCCCTACGAGCAGTACTTC.

The gene calls are TRBV6-1 and TRBJ1-4; TRBD1 aligns across 7 bases. The CDR3 extends over 16 amino acids. J was trimmed by 4 bases and V by 0 bases; bases with no gene match: 5. CDR1 and CDR2 (germline): MNHNS, SASEGT. CDR3 DNA sequence: TGTGCCAGCAGTGAAGCTTGGGACAGCAGTAATGAAAAACTGTTTTTT. Its translation: CASSEAWDSSNEKLFF.

This clone was seen only a few times. This chain connects TRBV7-9 to TRBJ2-7; TRBD1 aligns across 8 bases. This CDR3 is built from 13 residues. The junction had 5 bases not matched to a gene; V was cut back by 5 bases and J by 5 bases. CDR1 SEHNR and CDR2 FQNEAQ come from the germline V gene (reference sequence). Here the CDR3 reads CASSLMTGDEQYF. DNA for the CDR3: TGTGCCAGCAGCCTAATGACAGGGGACGAGCAGTACTTC. Looking up the rest from reference TRBV7-9 and TRBJ2-7 gives the full variable domain: DTGVSQNPRHKITKRGQNVTFRCDPISEHNRLYWYRQTLGQGPEFLTYFQNEAQLEKSRLLSDRFSAERPKGSFSTLEIQRTEQGDSAMYLCASSLMTGDEQYFGPGTRLTVT.

This clone appeared a few times. The chain joins TRBV5-6 to TRBJ2-5; tentatively, D is TRBD2 (5 bases). V was cut by 2 bases and J by 7 bases, with 21 bases left in between. Germline V gene sequence: CDR1 SGHDT, CDR2 YYEEEE. The CDR3 is 16 residues long. CDR3: CASSFTLLVGEGTQYF. CDR3 nucleotides: TGTGCCAGCAGCTTTACTCTTCTGGTGGGAGAAGGGACCCAGTACTTC.

The J gene is TRBJ1-1, the V gene TRBV3-1 (or the pseudogene TRBV3-2); no reliable D call. Trimming removed 0 bases from V and 4 bases from J, with 9 bases in between. The CDR3 has 14 amino acids. Germline V gives CDR1 LGHDT, CDR2 YNNKEL (reference sequence). The CDR3 nucleotides read TGTGCCAGCAGCCAAGATAATGTCGCCACTGAAGCTTTCTTT. This encodes CASSQDNVATEAFF.

This clone has only a few counts. This sequence joins TRBV5-1 and TRBJ2-7; 8 bases fit TRBD1. The V gene's germline CDR1 is SGHRS and CDR2 YFSETQ. The CDR3 consists of 14 residues. Trimming took 0 bases from V and 2 from J; bases not matched to a gene: 1. The CDR3 spells CASSLGTGTYEQYF. Written as DNA, the CDR3 is TGCGCCAGCAGCTTGGGGACAGGGACCTACGAGCAGTACTTC.

The chain has TRBV7-2 and TRBJ2-7; D gene uncertain. The CDR3 extends over 15 amino acids. Germline assignment: CDR1 SGHTA and CDR2 FQGNSA. V was clipped by 2 bases and J by 2 bases, with 13 bases between them. The CDR3 here is CASSLSPLGAYEQYF. CDR3 DNA: TGTGCCAGCAGCTTAAGCCCGCTAGGAGCCTACGAGCAGTACTTC.

The V gene is TRBV30, the J gene TRBJ1-1; D ambiguous. Trimming took 0 bases from V and 10 from J, leaving 12 bases between them. Germline CDR1 is GTSNPN and CDR2 is SVGIG (reference sequence). The CDR3 is 12 amino acids. CDR3 loop: CAWSVPQERAFF. CDR3 sequence (DNA): TGTGCCTGGAGTGTACCGCAGGAGAGAGCTTTCTTT.

The chain has TRBV5-1 and TRBJ1-5, with 8 bases that match TRBD1. Germline values: CDR1 SGHRS, CDR2 YFSETQ. The CDR3 is 14 amino acids. V trimming: 0 bases; J trimming: 7 bases; junction bases outside the gene matches: 3. Here the CDR3 reads CASSLGTGTQPQHF. As DNA, the CDR3 is TGCGCCAGCAGCTTGGGGACAGGGACCCAGCCCCAGCATTTT.

V and J are TRBV18 and TRBJ2-3, with 9 bases matching TRBD1. This CDR3 has 14 residues. The germline V gene has CDR1 KGHSH and CDR2 LQKENI. The junction had 4 bases not matched to a gene; V was cut back by 4 bases and J by 5 bases. The CDR3 nucleotides read TGTGCCAGCTCACGGGACAGGGAAGTAGATACGCAGTATTTT. The encoded protein is CASSRDREVDTQYF.

The chain uses TRBV27 and TRBJ1-1; 8 bases fit TRBD1. Per the germline V gene, CDR1 is MNHEY and CDR2 is SMNVEV (reference sequence). V lost 5 bases, J lost 0 bases, and 5 bases stayed unmatched. The CDR3 extends over 15 amino acids. CDR3 coding DNA: TGTGCCAGCAGTCCTCGACAGGGGTTGAACACTGAAGCTTTCTTT. Translation: CASSPRQGLNTEAFF.

CDR3 coding DNA: TGTGCCAGCAGCTCGACTAGCGGGGGGAGTGAGCAGTTCTTC. It codes for CASSSTSGGSEQFF. This rearrangement joins TRBV7-3 to TRBJ2-1; 13 bases fit TRBD2. The CDR3 is 14 amino acids. The junction had 3 bases not matched to a gene; V was cut back by 4 bases and J by 9 bases. Per the germline V gene, CDR1 is SGHTA and CDR2 is FQGTGA. The full variable domain, rest sourced from reference TRBV7-3 and TRBJ2-1, is GAGVSQTPSNKVTEKGKYVELRCDPISGHTALYWYRQSLGQGPEFLIYFQGTGAADDSGLPNDRFFAVRPEGSVSTLKIQRTERGDSAVYLCASSSTSGGSEQFFGPGTRLTVL.

This clone was recorded only once. The chain combines TRBV28 with TRBJ1-1; D unresolved. Germline lookup yields CDR1 MDHEN and CDR2 SYDVKM. Trimming cost V 7 bases and J 1 base, with 13 bases left between them. The CDR3 totals 14 residues. The CDR3 bases are TGTGCCAGCACCCTCAACCCAGGGAACACTGAAGCTTTCTTT. Its translation is CASTLNPGNTEAFF.

The genes are TRBV27 and TRBJ1-2; a weak D match, TRBD1 (5 bases). V shed 0 bases and J shed 0 bases, with 14 bases lying between them. Germline V gives CDR1 MNHEY, CDR2 SMNVEV (reference sequence). The CDR3 is made up of 17 amino acids. CDR3 region: CASSLSLGGVTNYGYTF. CDR3 sequence (DNA): TGTGCCAGCAGTTTATCGTTGGGGGGGGTTACTAACTATGGCTACACCTTC.

The rearrangement links TRBV27 to TRBJ2-7; possibly TRBD1 for D (6 bases). CDR3 length equals 12 residues. V was cut by 6 bases and J by 6 bases, with 12 bases left in between. In germline, CDR1 is MNHEY, CDR2 SMNVEV (reference sequence). The CDR3 sequence: CASSRSRGEQYF. For the CDR3, the DNA is TGTGCCAGCAGCCGGAGCAGGGGCGAGCAGTACTTC.